The 27 T cell receptor beta chains below all came from one sample that was sequenced in a study of prognosis after radiotherapy for stage I lung cancer. The authors amplified TCR beta CDR3 from genomic DNA using two-round multiplex PCR. Round-one PCR had primers specific to each TRBV and TRBJ gene. TCRdb independently ran MiXCR on the multiplex PCR reads; one entry per CDR3 protein. The sample includes 25,000 to 35,000 distinct CDR3 sequences, approximately 46% of them seen just once. The sequencing here drew on PBMCs, taken before or after stereotactic body radiation therapy (not recorded which). These receptors came from a donor aged 50 or older with non-small cell lung cancer.

This clonotype was counted ten times or more. The V gene is TRBV10-3, the J gene TRBJ1-4; perhaps TRBD1 as D (5 bases). Per the germline V gene, CDR1 is ENHRY and CDR2 is SYGVKD. This CDR3 contains 16 residues. The V end was cut by 5 bases, the J end by 7 bases, with 20 bases between. Written as DNA, the CDR3 is TGTGCCATCAGTCTATACCGGGACTCCGGCCGTGAAAAACTGTTTTTT. This gives the protein CAISLYRDSGREKLFF.

Comment on this clonotype: This may arise from a read error, as a much more abundant clone is one base away. The chain combines TRBV6-2 or TRBV6-3 with TRBJ2-5; D unresolved. The V end was cut by 0 bases, the J end by 1 base, with 12 bases between. Per the germline V gene, CDR1 is MNHEY and CDR2 is SVGEGT. There are 16 residues in the CDR3. Here the CDR3 DNA reads TGTGCCAGCAGTTACTCGTGGGCGTCGCTCCAAGAGACCCAGTACTTC. It encodes CASSYSWASLQETQYF.

This sequence joins TRBV6-1 and TRBJ1-5; D gene uncertain. The germline CDR1 and CDR2 sequences are MNHNS and SASEGT. With 6 bases removed from V and 2 bases from J, the gap between germline ends came to 14 bases. This CDR3 has 15 residues. This CDR3 is CASSLGGEGNQPQHF. Here the CDR3 DNA reads TGTGCCAGCAGCCTCGGAGGTGAGGGCAATCAGCCCCAGCATTTT.

This clonotype was counted many times. The chain couples TRBV5-1 to TRBJ1-2, with 12 bases aligning to TRBD1. The ends lost 3 bases at V and 8 bases at J; junction bases unmatched: 5. Germline values: CDR1 SGHRS, CDR2 YFSETQ. CDR3 length equals 14 residues. The CDR3 reads CASSSGTGGQGYTF. The CDR3 DNA reads as TGCGCCAGCAGCTCCGGGACAGGGGGCCAGGGCTACACCTTC. Looking up the rest from reference TRBV5-1 and TRBJ1-2 gives the full variable domain: KAGVTQTPRYLIKTRGQQVTLSCSPISGHRSVSWYQQTPGQGLQFLFEYFSETQRNKGNFPGRFSGRQFSNSRSEMNVSTLELGDSALYLCASSSGTGGQGYTFGSGTRLTVV.

The V and J genes are TRBV6-2 or TRBV6-3 and TRBJ2-3, with a weak D call TRBD2 (5 bases). This CDR3 contains 14 residues. V was cut by 0 bases and J by 4 bases, with 8 bases left in between. In germline, CDR1 is MNHEY, CDR2 SVGEGT. CDR3 DNA sequence: TGTGCCAGCAGTTACTCGGAGGCAGCAGATACGCAGTATTTT. It encodes CASSYSEAADTQYF.

This clonotype was detected ten times or more. The genes are TRBV19 and TRBJ1-1, with 9 bases matching TRBD1. Germline CDR1 is LNHDA and CDR2 is SQIVND (reference sequence). J was trimmed by 2 bases and V by 8 bases; bases with no gene match: 6. The CDR3 runs 14 residues. Here the CDR3 DNA reads TGTGCCAGTTCTAGGGACAGGGTAAACACTGAAGCTTTCTTT. Amino acid sequence: CASSRDRVNTEAFF.

The CDR3 region is CATAGGAGANVLTF. The CDR3 DNA reads as TGTGCCACCGCAGGGGGGGCAGGGGCCAACGTCCTGACTTTC. The chain couples TRBV24-1 to TRBJ2-6, with D possibly called TRBD1 or TRBD2 (7 bases each). Germline V lookup: CDR1 KGHDR, CDR2 SFDVKD. The V end lost 9 bases, the J end lost 4 bases, and 12 bases lay between the germline ends. The CDR3 loop spans 14 amino acids.

This clonotype was counted at least ten times. The rearrangement links TRBV28 to TRBJ1-4; D uncertain. V lost 1 base, J lost 4 bases, and 10 bases lay in between. The length of the CDR3 is 15 residues. The germline V gene has CDR1 MDHEN and CDR2 SYDVKM. The CDR3 loop is CASSLLSGSNEKLFF. The CDR3 bases are TGTGCCAGCAGTTTATTATCCGGGAGTAATGAAAAACTGTTTTTT.

This clonotype was recorded many times. The genes are TRBV3-1 and TRBJ2-2; TRBD1 agrees at 7 bases. CDR3 length: 15 amino acids. The J segment lost 8 bases and the V segment lost 0 bases, leaving 6 bases of the junction unmatched. CDR1 LGHDT and CDR2 YNNKEL come from the germline V gene (reference sequence). In DNA form, the CDR3 reads TGTGCCAGCAGCCAAGACAGGGGGTACATGGGGGAGCTGTTTTTT. Amino acids: CASSQDRGYMGELFF.

A word on this clonotype: Since a far larger clone is one base different, this is likely a read error. J is TRBJ1-5 and V is TRBV6-9; D is ambiguous. CDR3 length: 13 amino acids. Germline-derived CDR1 and CDR2 are MNHGY and SVAAGI. CDR3 region: CDSPREGWQPQHF. As DNA, the CDR3 is TGTGACAGCCCTCGCGAGGGCTGGCAGCCCCAGCATTTT.

The V and J genes are TRBV12-3 or TRBV12-4 and TRBJ2-3; 13 nucleotides line up with TRBD2. Trimming removed 5 bases from V and 7 bases from J; junction bases left unmatched: 6. The CDR3 is 15 amino acids. In nucleotides, the CDR3 is TGTGCCAGCAGTCCCGGGACTAGCGGGAAGTATACGCAGTATTTT. Translation: CASSPGTSGKYTQYF.

There are many counts of this clonotype. This may come from a read error, since a much larger clone is one base off. This sequence joins TRBV6-4 and TRBJ2-1; D is perhaps TRBD1 (5 bases). This CDR3 is 12 amino acids long. Per germline, CDR1 MRHNA and CDR2 SNTAGT. The CDR3 nucleotides are TGTGCCAGCAGTGACCAGGGAAATGAGCGGTTCTTC. Its protein is CASSDQGNERFF.

With regard to this clonotype: A read error is likely here: a far larger clone is one base away. The rearrangement links TRBV6-1 to TRBJ1-1; D is unclear. The CDR3 sequence is 15 residues long. Looked up from germline, CDR1 is MNHNS and CDR2 is SASEGT. As DNA, the CDR3 is TGTGCCATCAGTAAAAAGGTAGGGTGTGACACTGAAGCTTTCTTT. The encoded protein is CAISKKVGCDTEAFF.

The genes are TRBV19 and TRBJ2-3; a weak D match, TRBD2 (6 bases). The CDR3 is made up of 14 amino acids. Germline CDR1 and CDR2: LNHDA and SQIVND (reference sequence). Trimming shortened V by 1 base and J by 3 bases, and 8 bases separated the two germline ends. The CDR3 coding sequence is TGTGCCAGTAGTATAGGGGGAGGTACAGATACGCAGTATTTT. The encoded protein is CASSIGGGTDTQYF.

The chain uses TRBV20-1 and TRBJ2-7, with a tentative D call TRBD2 (6 bases). V was clipped by 1 base and J by 3 bases, with 10 bases between them. CDR3 size: 13 residues. CDR1 is DFQATT, CDR2 SNEGSKA, per germline (reference sequence). The CDR3 is CSARGRDFYEQYF. The CDR3 DNA follows: TGCAGTGCTAGAGGAAGGGACTTCTACGAGCAGTACTTC.

This clonotype has ten or more counts. V usage is TRBV28 and J usage is TRBJ2-2; no clear D gene. Germline V CDR1 and CDR2: MDHEN, SYDVKM. Trimming pared 6 bases from V and 6 bases from J, leaving 17 bases between. This CDR3 region has 15 residues. DNA for the CDR3: TGTGCCAGCAGCCGAAGCCAGAAAGTATCCGGGGAGCTGTTTTTT. Translated, it gives CASSRSQKVSGELFF. The complete variable domain, with remaining parts taken from reference TRBV28 and TRBJ2-2, reads DVKVTQSSRYLVKRTGEKVFLECVQDMDHENMFWYRQDPGLGLRLIYFSYDVKMKEKGDIPEGYSVSREKKERFSLILESASTNQTSMYLCASSRSQKVSGELFFGEGSRLTVL.

As to this clonotype: One base separates it from a far larger clone, so it is likely a read error. The chain links TRBV6-9 to TRBJ2-2; maybe TRBD2 (5 bases). The V gene's germline CDR1 is MNHGY and CDR2 SVAAGI. The germline V and J ends were trimmed by 8 bases and 5 bases, with 18 bases remaining between them. The CDR3 length is 15 residues. CDR3 sequence reads: CASATLSGYTGELFF. The CDR3 DNA sequence: TGTGCCAGCGCGACGCTATCGGGATATACCGGGGAGCTGTTTTTT.

This clonotype was counted a single time. This is likely an artifact of a read error, given a far larger clone one base away. The chain joins TRBV7-9 to TRBJ2-3; TRBD2 matches at 14 bases. Germline CDR1 SEHNR, CDR2 FQNEAQ (reference sequence). The V and J ends lost 4 bases and 2 bases, in that order; junction bases with no gene match: 5. This CDR3 spans 17 amino acids. This CDR3 reads CASSSRTSGRSTDTQYF. The CDR3 nucleotides read TGTGCCAGCAGCTCCCGGACTAGCGGGAGGTCCACAGATACGCAGTATTTT.

With respect to this clonotype: A far larger clone is only one base removed, so a read error is likely. The V and J genes are TRBV6-9 and TRBJ2-7; 8 positions agree with TRBD2. The CDR3 runs 14 residues. CDR1 is MNHGY, CDR2 SVAAGI, per germline. CDR3 coding DNA: TGTGTCAGCAGCAGGCGGGGACTAGGCCTGGAGCAGTACTTC. Translated, it gives CVSSRRGLGLEQYF.

By share, this clonotype counts as medium-sized. The chain couples TRBV6-1 to TRBJ2-1; 14 positions match TRBD2. The ends lost 3 bases at V and 10 bases at J; junction bases unmatched: 5. The CDR3 is 15 amino acids. Per germline, CDR1 MNHNS and CDR2 SASEGT. DNA of the CDR3: TGTGCCAGCAGTGAGGGACTAGCGGGAGTAAGGGAGCAGTTCTTC. Its protein is CASSEGLAGVREQFF.

The sample holds many counts of this clonotype. The gene calls are TRBV6-2 or TRBV6-3 and TRBJ2-3; D ambiguous. The CDR3 has 16 residues. Trimming left V 2 bases short and J 0 bases short, with 12 bases between. Germline loops: CDR1 MNHEY, CDR2 SVGEGT. The CDR3 DNA is TGTGCCAGCAGTTACATTCGGTCGACTAGCACAGATACGCAGTATTTT. This encodes CASSYIRSTSTDTQYF.

The J gene is TRBJ1-5, the V gene TRBV7-2, with TRBD1 as a possible D gene (5 bases). CDR1 SGHTA and CDR2 FQGNSA come from the germline V gene. The V end lost 3 bases, the J end lost 5 bases, and 11 bases lay between the germline ends. The CDR3 is 14 residues long. CDR3 DNA: TGTGCCAGCAGCTTGTCGGGGGGAGATCAGCCCCAGCATTTT. Translated: CASSLSGGDQPQHF.

This clonotype was counted at least ten times. The chain combines TRBV5-1 with TRBJ1-2; D possibly corresponds to TRBD1 (6 bases). V dropped 4 bases and J dropped 4 bases, with 14 bases sitting between them. Per the germline V gene, CDR1 is SGHRS and CDR2 is YFSETQ. This CDR3 region has 14 residues. The CDR3 protein is CASSPGGATYGYTF. The CDR3 nucleotides are TGCGCCAGCAGCCCCGGGGGGGCCACCTATGGCTACACCTTC.

The table lists this clonotype with many counts. V usage is TRBV11-2 and J usage is TRBJ2-5, with 12 bases lining up with TRBD2. The length of the CDR3 is 17 residues. The germline V gene has CDR1 SGHAT and CDR2 FQNNGV. Trimming at V came to 2 bases and at J to 4 bases, leaving 8 bases not matched to a gene. The CDR3 here is CASSLSRLAGGAETQYF. The CDR3 region has the DNA TGTGCCAGCAGCTTAAGTCGGCTAGCGGGGGGGGCAGAGACCCAGTACTTC.

This clonotype was detected ten times or more. The chain recombines TRBV30 with TRBJ1-6, with D perhaps matching TRBD1 (6 bases). CDR3 size: 21 residues. Germline CDR1 is GTSNPN and CDR2 is SVGIG (reference sequence). V lost 0 bases to trimming and J lost 0 bases, with 24 bases between them. The CDR3 sequence: CAWSVRGTSLLLSSYNSPLHF. In DNA, the CDR3 is TGTGCCTGGAGTGTACGCGGGACATCCCTCCTTTTGAGCTCCTATAATTCACCCCTCCACTTT. Together with reference TRBV30 and TRBJ1-6, the CDR3 gives the full variable domain: SQTIHQWPATLVQPVGSPLSLECTVEGTSNPNLYWYRQAAGRGLQLLFYSVGIGQISSEVPQNLSASRPQDRQFILSSKKLLLSDSGFYLCAWSVRGTSLLLSSYNSPLHFGNGTRLTVT.

This clonotype was counted many times. This chain uses TRBV15 with TRBJ1-4; TRBD1 matches 7 bases. Germline assignment: CDR1 LNHNV and CDR2 YYDKDF (reference sequence). The CDR3 loop spans 14 amino acids. The trim removed 7 bases at V and 8 bases at J, leaving 10 bases unmatched. CDR3 bases: TGTGCCACCATCGCGGACAGGTCGCGGGAAAAACTGTTTTTT. Translation gives CATIADRSREKLFF. Complete variable domain (other parts from reference TRBV15 and TRBJ1-4): DAMVIQNPRYQVTQFGKPVTLSCSQTLNHNVMYWYQQKSSQAPKLLFHYYDKDFNNEADTPDNFQSRRPNTSFCFLDIRSPGLGDTAMYLCATIADRSREKLFFGSGTQLSVL.

This clonotype was observed at least ten times. This rearrangement joins TRBV10-3 to TRBJ1-1; 9 positions match TRBD1. CDR1 and CDR2 from the germline V gene are ENHRY and SYGVKD. V dropped 1 base and J dropped 7; count of bases not matched to a gene: 4. This CDR3 is 14 amino acids long. The CDR3: CAISEYRGQGEAFF. The CDR3 DNA reads TGTGCCATCAGTGAGTACCGGGGACAGGGTGAAGCTTTCTTT.